The rows below give T cell receptor beta chains drawn from one sample of a study of long-term antiretroviral therapy in people with HIV. The protocol was immunoSEQ multiplex PCR, while the TCRdb copy is restricted to in-frame clones and leaves out a portion. The sample contains approximately 21,000 clones, approximately 90% of which appear only once. The specimen comprised unsorted PBMCs, sampled 2.3 years after starting antiretroviral therapy. The receptors originated from a man aged 60 to 69 with HIV. Both conserved end residues are part of each CDR3. A D gene is named only where the DNA matches it firmly. Clone size is given for some rows only: seen once, a few or many times, or a class if the clone is expanded.

J gene: TRBJ2-2; V gene: TRBV7-8; D gene: TRBD2; clone size: .; CDR3 protein: CASSFPGGTTTGELFF; CDR3 DNA: TGTGCCAGCAGCTTCCCCGGAGGGACTACAACCGGGGAGCTGTTTTTT
J gene: TRBJ1-1; V gene: TRBV11-3; D gene: .; clone size: .; CDR3 protein: CASSFRGRNTEAFF; CDR3 DNA: TGTGCCAGCAGCTTTAGAGGCCGGAACACTGAAGCTTTCTTT
J gene: TRBJ2-1; V gene: TRBV14; D gene: TRBD2; clone size: .; CDR3 protein: CASSRLAGAYNEQFF; CDR3 DNA: TGTGCCAGCAGCCGACTAGCGGGAGCCTACAATGAGCAGTTCTTC
J gene: TRBJ2-2; V gene: TRBV5-5; D gene: .; clone size: .; CDR3 protein: CASSFSRTAGELFF; CDR3 DNA: TGTGCCAGCAGCTTCTCCCGGACCGCCGGGGAGCTGTTTTTT
J gene: TRBJ1-4; V gene: TRBV10-2; D gene: TRBD1; clone size: .; CDR3 protein: CASSEGTDEKLFF; CDR3 DNA: TGCGCCAGCAGTGAGGGGACAGACGAAAAACTGTTTTTT
J gene: TRBJ1-1; V gene: TRBV5-1; D gene: TRBD1; clone size: .; CDR3 protein: CASSGGWTGVTEAFF; CDR3 DNA: TGCGCCAGCAGCGGAGGTTGGACAGGAGTGACTGAAGCTTTCTTT
J gene: TRBJ2-2; V gene: TRBV16; D gene: .; clone size: .; CDR3 protein: CASSQLALQNTGELFF; CDR3 DNA: TGTGCCAGCAGCCAACTTGCTCTACAGAACACCGGGGAGCTGTTTTTT
J gene: TRBJ2-1; V gene: TRBV5-1; D gene: .; clone size: .; CDR3 protein: CASSLVEEQFF; CDR3 DNA: TGCGCCAGCAGCTTGGTGGAAGAGCAGTTCTTC
J gene: TRBJ2-3; V gene: TRBV29-1; D gene: .; clone size: .; CDR3 protein: CSAQTSLGTDTQYF; CDR3 DNA: TGCAGCGCCCAGACTAGTCTGGGCACAGATACGCAGTATTTT
J gene: TRBJ2-7; V gene: TRBV15; D gene: TRBD1; clone size: once; CDR3 protein: CATSRTGGYGDEQYF; CDR3 DNA: TGTGCCACCAGCAGGACAGGGGGATATGGGGACGAGCAGTACTTC
J gene: TRBJ2-3; V gene: TRBV7-9; D gene: TRBD2; clone size: .; CDR3 protein: CASSKISGSATDTQYF; CDR3 DNA: TGTGCCAGCAGCAAGATTAGCGGGAGTGCCACAGATACGCAGTATTTT
J gene: TRBJ2-6; V gene: TRBV27; D gene: .; clone size: .; CDR3 protein: CASTHVSGANVLTF; CDR3 DNA: TGTGCCAGCACCCACGTCTCTGGGGCCAACGTCCTGACTTTC
J gene: TRBJ1-2; V gene: TRBV6-5; D gene: .; clone size: .; CDR3 protein: CASLRSGGGYGYTF; CDR3 DNA: TGTGCCAGCCTCCGGTCGGGGGGCGGCTATGGCTACACCTTC
J gene: TRBJ1-3; V gene: TRBV2; D gene: .; clone size: .; CDR3 protein: CASSEDRAYGNTIYF; CDR3 DNA: TGTGCCAGCAGTGAAGACAGGGCATATGGAAACACCATATATTTT
J gene: TRBJ2-1; V gene: TRBV10-1; D gene: .; clone size: .; CDR3 protein: CASSESRAPRQNEQFF; CDR3 DNA: TGCGCCAGCAGTGAGTCCCGAGCACCCAGGCAAAATGAGCAGTTCTTC
J gene: TRBJ2-1; V gene: TRBV6-5; D gene: .; clone size: .; CDR3 protein: CASSYSPSPTRDEQFF; CDR3 DNA: TGTGCCAGCAGTTACTCGCCCAGCCCAACCAGGGATGAGCAGTTCTTC
J gene: TRBJ2-3; V gene: TRBV7-9; D gene: TRBD2; clone size: .; CDR3 protein: CASSLTSGDLTDTQYF; CDR3 DNA: TGTGCCAGCAGCCTAACTAGCGGGGATCTCACAGATACGCAGTATTTT
J gene: TRBJ1-1; V gene: TRBV5-1; D gene: TRBD1; clone size: .; CDR3 protein: CASSLTGQGSMNTEAFF; CDR3 DNA: TGCGCCAGCAGCCTCACAGGACAGGGATCGATGAACACTGAAGCTTTCTTT
J gene: TRBJ2-5; V gene: TRBV9; D gene: TRBD1; clone size: .; CDR3 protein: CASSGGPYRGLGQETQYF; CDR3 DNA: TGTGCCAGCAGCGGGGGCCCTTACAGGGGGCTAGGCCAAGAGACCCAGTACTTC
J gene: TRBJ2-7; V gene: TRBV5-6; D gene: .; clone size: once; CDR3 protein: CASSSRGILYEQYF; CDR3 DNA: TGTGCCAGCAGCTCCCGGGGTATCCTCTACGAGCAGTACTTC
J gene: TRBJ1-1; V gene: TRBV4-3; D gene: TRBD1; clone size: .; CDR3 protein: CASSQTGGNTEAFF; CDR3 DNA: TGCGCCAGCAGCCAAACAGGGGGAAACACTGAAGCTTTCTTT
J gene: TRBJ2-7; V gene: TRBV7-2; D gene: .; clone size: .; CDR3 protein: CASSPTWVGEQYF; CDR3 DNA: TGTGCCAGCAGCCCCACCTGGGTTGGCGAGCAGTACTTC
J gene: TRBJ1-2; V gene: TRBV6-5; D gene: .; clone size: .; CDR3 protein: CASSSTGYGYTF; CDR3 DNA: TGTGCCAGCAGCTCTACAGGGTATGGCTACACCTTC
J gene: TRBJ1-3; V gene: TRBV5-4; D gene: .; clone size: .; CDR3 protein: CASSLDGGSGNTIYF; CDR3 DNA: TGTGCCAGCAGCTTGGATGGAGGATCTGGAAACACCATATATTTT
J gene: TRBJ1-5; V gene: TRBV2; D gene: .; clone size: .; CDR3 protein: CASSGVSGGQPQHF; CDR3 DNA: TGTGCCAGCAGCGGTGTGTCGGGCGGTCAGCCCCAGCATTTT
J gene: TRBJ2-3; V gene: TRBV7-2; D gene: TRBD2; clone size: .; CDR3 protein: CASSLWEGTDTQYF; CDR3 DNA: TGTGCCAGCAGCTTATGGGAGGGGACAGATACGCAGTATTTT
J gene: TRBJ2-1; V gene: TRBV9; D gene: .; clone size: once; CDR3 protein: CASSLSGGPYNEQFF; CDR3 DNA: TGTGCCAGCAGCCTCTCCGGGGGGCCCTACAATGAGCAGTTCTTC
J gene: TRBJ2-3; V gene: TRBV5-1; D gene: .; clone size: .; CDR3 protein: CASTPSGLAADTQYF; CDR3 DNA: TGCGCCAGCACCCCCTCGGGCCTCGCGGCAGATACGCAGTATTTT
J gene: TRBJ2-7; V gene: TRBV9; D gene: TRBD2; clone size: .; CDR3 protein: CASSVGLAGGYEQYF; CDR3 DNA: TGTGCCAGCAGCGTAGGACTAGCGGGAGGCTACGAGCAGTACTTC
J gene: TRBJ2-4; V gene: TRBV7-2; D gene: TRBD2; clone size: .; CDR3 protein: CASSSQYGRWDIQYF; CDR3 DNA: TGTGCCAGCAGCAGCCAGTACGGGAGGTGGGACATTCAGTACTTC
J gene: TRBJ2-3; V gene: TRBV28; D gene: .; clone size: .; CDR3 protein: CVTGQGTQYF; CDR3 DNA: TGTGTAACAGGGCAAGGTACGCAGTATTTT
J gene: TRBJ1-5; V gene: TRBV27; D gene: .; clone size: .; CDR3 protein: CASSDILGQPQHF; CDR3 DNA: TGTGCCAGCAGTGACATATTGGGTCAGCCCCAGCATTTT
J gene: TRBJ2-7; V gene: TRBV28; D gene: .; clone size: .; CDR3 protein: CASSSPAGLYEQYF; CDR3 DNA: TGTGCCAGCAGTTCTCCCGCCGGACTCTACGAGCAGTACTTC
J gene: TRBJ2-7; V gene: TRBV9; D gene: .; clone size: few; CDR3 protein: CASSALSGEQYF; CDR3 DNA: TGTGCCAGCAGCGCGTTGTCGGGGGAGCAGTACTTC
J gene: TRBJ2-7; V gene: TRBV18; D gene: TRBD2; clone size: .; CDR3 protein: CASSPGGGRSEQYF; CDR3 DNA: TGTGCCAGCTCACCAGGGGGGGGGAGGAGCGAGCAGTACTTC
J gene: TRBJ1-6; V gene: TRBV19; D gene: TRBD1; clone size: medium-sized; CDR3 protein: CASSFWTGNSPLHF; CDR3 DNA: TGTGCCAGTAGTTTTTGGACAGGGAATTCACCCCTCCACTTT
J gene: TRBJ2-5; V gene: TRBV7-3; D gene: TRBD1; clone size: .; CDR3 protein: CASSLVPGGNKETQYF; CDR3 DNA: TGTGCCAGCAGCTTAGTTCCAGGGGGCAATAAAGAGACCCAGTACTTC
J gene: TRBJ2-2; V gene: TRBV15; D gene: .; clone size: .; CDR3 protein: CATSIPAGELFF; CDR3 DNA: TGTGCCACCAGCATACCGGCAGGGGAGCTGTTTTTT
J gene: TRBJ2-1; V gene: TRBV7-3; D gene: .; clone size: .; CDR3 protein: CASSLIGSDWGEQFF; CDR3 DNA: TGTGCCAGCAGCTTAATAGGGTCGGACTGGGGTGAGCAGTTCTTC
J gene: TRBJ2-2; V gene: TRBV7-3; D gene: TRBD1; clone size: once; CDR3 protein: CASSLSGQGGTGELFF; CDR3 DNA: TGTGCCAGCAGCTTATCGGGACAGGGGGGCACCGGGGAGCTGTTTTTT